The rows below give T cell receptor beta chains drawn from one sample of a study of blood T cell repertoires in COVID-19. Repertoires were generated with immunoSEQ multiplex PCR, while TCRdb's copy carries only in-frame clones and drops some. Here the sample spans under 100,000 clones, roughly 90% being singletons. The source material was peripheral blood. The receptors come from a male donor with acute or convalescent COVID-19. CDR3s include the opening cysteine and the closing phenylalanine or tryptophan. The order of the fields is V gene, D gene, J gene, clone size, CDR3 protein, CDR3 DNA. D genes are given only for firm matches. Size is stated for part of the rows, as once, few or many counts, or as a class when the clone is expanded.

TRBV30	.	TRBJ2-7	.	CAWSIQTYEQYF	TGTGCCTGGAGTATCCAGACCTACGAGCAGTACTTC
TRBV18	.	TRBJ1-1	few	CASSPRQGSTEAFF	TGTGCCAGCTCACCACGGCAGGGGTCTACTGAAGCTTTCTTT
TRBV15	.	TRBJ2-7	few	CATSRGLSSYEQYF	TGTGCCACCAGCAGAGGCCTAAGCTCCTACGAGCAGTACTTC
TRBV21-1	.	TRBJ2-7	.	CASSKGPSGGPYEQYF	TGTGCCAGCAGCAAAGGACCTAGCGGGGGGCCCTACGAGCAGTACTTC
TRBV7-6	.	TRBJ1-4	.	CASSLREGREKLFF	TGTGCCAGCAGCTTAAGGGAGGGGAGGGAAAAACTGTTTTTT
TRBV6-5	.	TRBJ1-4	.	CASSYSRGFGEKLFF	TGTGCCAGCAGTTACTCCAGGGGATTCGGTGAAAAACTGTTTTTT
TRBV5-6	.	TRBJ1-4	.	CASTLGAAEEKLFF	TGTGCCAGCACCTTGGGGGCAGCGGAGGAAAAACTGTTTTTT
TRBV2	.	TRBJ1-6	.	CASSVLGGDSPLHF	TGTGCCAGCAGTGTATTAGGGGGTGATTCACCCCTCCACTTT
TRBV19	.	TRBJ1-5	.	CASSIEGVGQPQHF	TGTGCCAGTAGTATTGAAGGGGTAGGTCAGCCCCAGCATTTT
TRBV6-1	.	TRBJ1-6	.	CASSEDTDRPLHF	TGTGCCAGCAGTGAAGATACAGACAGACCCCTCCACTTT
TRBV12-5	TRBD1	TRBJ2-3	.	CASGLGTGGITDTQYF	TGTGCTAGTGGTTTGGGGACAGGGGGGATCACAGATACGCAGTATTTT
TRBV19	.	TRBJ1-1	.	CASSQRGSTEAFF	TGTGCCAGTAGTCAGCGAGGATCCACTGAAGCTTTCTTT
TRBV7-2	TRBD2	TRBJ2-5	.	CASSFRLAGPAGGYF	TGTGCCAGCAGCTTTAGACTAGCGGGCCCTGCTGGGGGGTACTTC
TRBV5-4	.	TRBJ2-1	once	CASSAEVDPSYNEQFF	TGTGCCAGCAGCGCGGAGGTAGACCCCTCCTACAATGAGCAGTTCTTC
TRBV11-3	.	TRBJ2-5	.	CASSLGGGQSGTQYF	TGTGCCAGCAGCTTAGGAGGCGGACAATCGGGGACCCAGTACTTC
TRBV5-1	TRBD1	TRBJ2-2	once	CASSWGQGAGELFF	TGCGCCAGCAGCTGGGGACAGGGTGCCGGGGAGCTGTTTTTT
TRBV7-9	.	TRBJ2-3	.	CASTPLDTQYF	TGTGCCAGCACCCCATTGGATACGCAGTATTTT
TRBV6-5	TRBD2	TRBJ2-1	.	CASKLAGGYNEQFF	TGTGCCAGCAAGCTAGCGGGGGGCTACAATGAGCAGTTCTTC
TRBV19	.	TRBJ1-1	.	CASNNPRRTEAFF	TGTGCCAGTAATAATCCCCGGCGGACTGAAGCTTTCTTT
TRBV3-1/TRBV3-2	TRBD1	TRBJ2-1	.	CASRGTGNNEQFF	TGTGCCAGCAGAGGGACAGGGAACAATGAGCAGTTCTTC
TRBV5-1	.	TRBJ2-7	once	CASSLTGFPQYF	TGCGCCAGCAGCCTAACAGGTTTCCCGCAGTACTTC
TRBV19	.	TRBJ2-2	.	CASKPGQTNTGELFF	TGTGCCAGTAAACCTGGACAGACAAACACCGGGGAGCTGTTTTTT